The 19 T cell receptor beta chains below were found in one sample sequenced in a study of T cell responses to AZD1222 COVID-19 vaccine. The assay was immunoSEQ multiplex PCR, and TCRdb's table has in-frame clones only and misses some. The sample yields roughly 48,000 clones, 70% to 90% seen once. The starting material was peripheral blood, obtained 28 days after the second AZD1222 dose. These receptors were obtained from an adult who received the AZD1222 COVID-19 vaccine.

The rearrangement joins TRBV27 to TRBJ2-1; 9 bases align to TRBD2. After removal of 7 bases from V and 8 bases from J, the junction contained 9 bases not matched to a gene. The CDR3 runs 14 residues. Germline assignment: CDR1 MNHEY and CDR2 SMNVEV (reference sequence). The CDR3 DNA reads as TGTGCCAGCAAGATTAGCGGGAGAGTCGATGAGCAGTTCTTC. This sequence encodes CASKISGRVDEQFF.

The sample holds one count of this clone. The chain is built from TRBV2 and TRBJ2-7, with D uncertain. Germline V lookup: CDR1 SNHLY, CDR2 FYNNEI. The CDR3 consists of 11 residues. Between the trimmed V and J ends, which lost 7 bases and 5 bases, there was a span of 9 bases. The CDR3 is CASNVPNEQYF. CDR3 nucleotides: TGTGCCAGCAATGTCCCTAACGAGCAGTACTTC.

In the case of this clone: A junction end diverges from the germline sequence, so it may reflect a read error. This CDR3 is CSVARDSSSEQYF. The DNA for the CDR3 is TGCAGCGTTGCCCGGGACAGTTCCTCCGAGCAGTACTTC. V gene TRBV29-1 combines with J gene TRBJ2-7, with 7 bases matching TRBD1. CDR3 length equals 13 residues. Germline V CDR1 and CDR2: SQVTM, ANQGSEA.

This clone has only one observation. J is TRBJ2-5 and V is TRBV10-1; TRBD1 matches 9 bases. V gave up 6 bases and J gave up 4 bases; unmatched junction bases: 9. Germline V gene data show CDR1 as WNHNN and CDR2 as SYGVQD (reference sequence). The CDR3 consists of 15 residues. The DNA for the CDR3 is TGCGCCAGCAGCGCGGACAGGGGTGTGAGAGAGACCCAGTACTTC. It specifies CASSADRGVRETQYF.

The chain has TRBV10-1 and TRBJ2-3, with D hard to call. There are 14 residues in the CDR3. Trimming took off 6 bases at V and 1 base at J, with 11 bases between the two ends. Germline-derived CDR1 and CDR2 are WNHNN and SYGVQD (reference sequence). CDR3 nucleotides: TGCGCCAGCAGCTCGGGCCGGGGCACAGATACGCAGTATTTT. Translation: CASSSGRGTDTQYF.

This clone is a singleton in its sample. This chain uses TRBV4-1 with TRBJ1-4, with 9 bases aligning to TRBD1. CDR1 is MGHRA and CDR2 is YSYEKL in the germline V gene. The J segment lost 8 bases and the V segment lost 0 bases, leaving 10 bases of the junction unmatched. The CDR3 loop spans 17 amino acids. CDR3 coding DNA: TGCGCCAGCAGCCAAGAGACCCCCGGGACAGGGAGAGAAAAACTGTTTTTT. Its protein product is CASSQETPGTGREKLFF.

The rearrangement links TRBV2 to TRBJ2-7; TRBD1 matches 11 bases. V was pared by 7 bases and J by 7 bases, with 9 bases of the junction left unmatched. Germline V lookup: CDR1 SNHLY, CDR2 FYNNEI. The CDR3 totals 14 residues. CDR3 nucleotide sequence: TGTGCCAGCACCAGGGACAGGGGGACGGGTGAGCAGTACTTC. Translated, it gives CASTRDRGTGEQYF.

The V and J genes are TRBV5-4 and TRBJ1-1, with D maybe TRBD1 (6 bases). The germline V gene has CDR1 SGHNT and CDR2 YYREEE (reference sequence). The CDR3 loop spans 15 amino acids. V lost 4 bases to trimming and J lost 0 bases, with 13 bases between them. The CDR3 region is CASSPTGVMNTEAFF. In DNA, the CDR3 is TGTGCCAGCAGCCCGACAGGAGTGATGAACACTGAAGCTTTCTTT.

The CDR3 region is CASSWDRVRDGYTF. The CDR3, as DNA: TGTGCCAGCAGCTGGGACAGGGTGAGAGATGGCTACACCTTC. The chain combines TRBV5-4 with TRBJ1-2, with 9 bases matching TRBD1. V shed 3 bases, J shed 6 bases, and the junction held 6 bases outside the gene matches. Germline CDR1 reads SGHNT; CDR2 reads YYREEE (reference sequence). The CDR3 covers 14 residues.

V gene TRBV19 combines with J gene TRBJ1-1; D is unclear. CDR1 is LNHDA, CDR2 SQIVND, per germline (reference sequence). CDR3 length: 13 amino acids. The V end lost 8 bases, the J end lost 3 bases, and 13 bases lay between the germline ends. The CDR3 DNA reads TGTGCCAGTGCCCCCGGACTTTACACTGAAGCTTTCTTT. Translation: CASAPGLYTEAFF.

The chain is built from TRBV4-2 and TRBJ2-3; perhaps TRBD2 as D (6 bases). CDR1 LGHNA and CDR2 YNFKEQ come from the germline V gene. This CDR3 spans 16 amino acids. V dropped 4 bases and J dropped 4 bases, with 18 bases sitting between them. CDR3 sequence reads: CASSRWRGRNPDTQYF. The CDR3 DNA follows: TGTGCCAGCAGCCGGTGGCGGGGCCGTAACCCAGATACGCAGTATTTT.

This chain joins TRBV7-3 and TRBJ2-5; TRBD1 aligns across 7 bases. The CDR3 spans 15 residues. V was pared by 5 bases and J by 4 bases, with 10 bases of the junction left unmatched. Germline V lookup: CDR1 SGHTA, CDR2 FQGTGA. The CDR3 DNA is TGTGCCAGCAGCCTCCTCGGACAGGCCCGAGAGACCCAGTACTTC. Translating it yields CASSLLGQARETQYF.

The chain employs TRBV5-6 and TRBJ2-7, with D hard to call. The germline V and J ends were trimmed by 2 bases and 1 base, with 4 bases remaining between them. This CDR3 is built from 12 residues. Germline V gene lookup returns CDR1 SGHDT and CDR2 YYEEEE. CDR3 DNA sequence: TGTGCCAGCAGCTTTGCGTCCTACGAGCAGTACTTC. Translated: CASSFASYEQYF. The full variable domain, rest sourced from reference TRBV5-6 and TRBJ2-7, is DAGVTQSPTHLIKTRGQQVTLRCSPKSGHDTVSWYQQALGQGPQFIFQYYEEEERQRGNFPDRFSGHQFPNYSSELNVNALLLGDSALYLCASSFASYEQYFGPGTRLTVT.

The chain links TRBV10-3 to TRBJ1-5, with D uncertain. CDR1 is ENHRY and CDR2 is SYGVKD in the germline V gene. Trimming cost V 8 bases and J 3 bases, with 17 bases left between them. This CDR3 has 15 residues. The CDR3 DNA follows: TGTGCCATCCCGCTTTTACCTTTTTTCAATCAGCCCCAGCATTTT. Its protein is CAIPLLPFFNQPQHF.

V and J are TRBV20-1 and TRBJ2-5; D assignment may be TRBD1 or TRBD2 (6 bases each). CDR1 and CDR2 (germline): DFQATT, SNEGSKA (reference sequence). The CDR3 runs 16 residues. Between the trimmed V and J ends, which lost 3 bases and 2 bases, there was a span of 19 bases. As DNA, the CDR3 is TGCAGTGCTAGTCCCCCGCTGGGGGGCGGTCAAGAGACCCAGTACTTC. Translation: CSASPPLGGGQETQYF.

This clone was observed a single time. The same CDR3 also results from other DNA sequences found in this sample. The V gene is TRBV7-9, the J gene TRBJ2-5; D is ambiguous. Germline CDR1 is SEHNR and CDR2 is FQNEAQ (reference sequence). Trimming left V 2 bases short and J 5 bases short, with 3 bases between. The CDR3 runs to 11 residues. The CDR3 loop reads CASSLTETQYF. CDR3 DNA: TGTGCCAGCAGCTTAACGGAGACCCAGTACTTC.

V usage is TRBV12-3 or TRBV12-4 and J usage is TRBJ2-5, with D hard to call. This CDR3 has 11 residues. Trimming cost V 3 bases and J 5 bases, with 4 bases left between them. CDR3 nucleotides: TGTGCCAGCAGTTTTATGGAGACCCAGTACTTC. Residues: CASSFMETQYF.

CDR3 coding DNA: TGTGCCAGCAGTTACCCAGGGACTAGCCCGTTTAGCGACGAGCAGTACTTC. Encoded protein: CASSYPGTSPFSDEQYF. The chain recombines TRBV28 with TRBJ2-7, with 9 bases aligning to TRBD2. Trimming took 4 bases from V and 5 from J; bases not matched to a gene: 15. This CDR3 region has 17 residues. Germline CDR1 MDHEN, CDR2 SYDVKM.

The chain couples TRBV27 to TRBJ1-2; D may be TRBD1 (5 bases). Trimming pared 5 bases from V and 0 bases from J, leaving 10 bases between. The CDR3 consists of 14 residues. CDR1 is MNHEY and CDR2 is SMNVEV in the germline V gene (reference sequence). The CDR3 loop is CASSRQGANYGYTF. The CDR3 bases are TGTGCCAGCAGTAGGCAGGGAGCTAACTATGGCTACACCTTC.